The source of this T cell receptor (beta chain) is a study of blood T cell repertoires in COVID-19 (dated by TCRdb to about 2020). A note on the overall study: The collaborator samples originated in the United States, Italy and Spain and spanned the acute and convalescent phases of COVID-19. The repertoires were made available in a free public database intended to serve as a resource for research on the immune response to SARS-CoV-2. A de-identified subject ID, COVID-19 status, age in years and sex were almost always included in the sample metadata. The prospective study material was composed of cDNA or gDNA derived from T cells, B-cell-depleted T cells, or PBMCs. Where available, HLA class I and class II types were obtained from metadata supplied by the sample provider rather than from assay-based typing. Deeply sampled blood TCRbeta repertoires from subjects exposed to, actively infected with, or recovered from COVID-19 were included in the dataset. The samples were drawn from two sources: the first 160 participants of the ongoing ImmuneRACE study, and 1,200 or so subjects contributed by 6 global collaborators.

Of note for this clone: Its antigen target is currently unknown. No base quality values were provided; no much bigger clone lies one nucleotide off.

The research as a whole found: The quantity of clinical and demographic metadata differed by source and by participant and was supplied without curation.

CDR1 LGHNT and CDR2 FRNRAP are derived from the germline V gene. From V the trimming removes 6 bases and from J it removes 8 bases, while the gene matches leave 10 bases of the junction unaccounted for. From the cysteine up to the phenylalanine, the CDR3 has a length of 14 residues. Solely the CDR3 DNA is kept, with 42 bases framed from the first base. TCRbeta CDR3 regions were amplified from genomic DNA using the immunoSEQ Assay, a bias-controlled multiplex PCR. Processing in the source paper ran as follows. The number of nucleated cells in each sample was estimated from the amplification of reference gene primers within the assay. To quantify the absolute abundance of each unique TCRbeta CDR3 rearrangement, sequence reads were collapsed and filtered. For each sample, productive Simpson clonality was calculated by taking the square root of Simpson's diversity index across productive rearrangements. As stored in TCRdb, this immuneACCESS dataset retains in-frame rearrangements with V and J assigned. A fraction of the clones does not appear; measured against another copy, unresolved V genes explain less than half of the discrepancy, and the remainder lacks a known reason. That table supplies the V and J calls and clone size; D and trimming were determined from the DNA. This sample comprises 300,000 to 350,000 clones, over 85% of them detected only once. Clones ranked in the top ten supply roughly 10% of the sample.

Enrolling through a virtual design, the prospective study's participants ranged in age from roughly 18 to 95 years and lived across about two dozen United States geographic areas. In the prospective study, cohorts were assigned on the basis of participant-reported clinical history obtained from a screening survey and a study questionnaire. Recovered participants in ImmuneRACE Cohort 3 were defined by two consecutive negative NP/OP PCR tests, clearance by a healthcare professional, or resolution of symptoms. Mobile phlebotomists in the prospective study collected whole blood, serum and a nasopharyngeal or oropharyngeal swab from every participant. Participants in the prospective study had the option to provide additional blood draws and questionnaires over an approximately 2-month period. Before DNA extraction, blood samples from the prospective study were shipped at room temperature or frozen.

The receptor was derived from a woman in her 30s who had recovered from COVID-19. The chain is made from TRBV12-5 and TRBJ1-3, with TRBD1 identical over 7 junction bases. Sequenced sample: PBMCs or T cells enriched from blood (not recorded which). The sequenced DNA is TGTGCTAGTGGCCCCACAGGGGTAAGGGACACCATATATTTT. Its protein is CASGPTGVRDTIYF.